This T cell receptor beta chain came from a study of blood T cell repertoires in COVID-19. Study-wide background: Acute and convalescent COVID-19 samples came from the United States, Italy and Spain.

The germline V gene has CDR1 WSHSY and CDR2 SAAADI. Trimming at V came to 10 bases and at J to 1 base, leaving 10 bases not matched to a gene. This CDR3 is built from 15 residues. During active infection, Seattle patients enrolled and were then monitored through disease. Sequencing used immunoSEQ multiplex PCR; TCRdb keeps in-frame clones, though not all of them. The table lists over 150,000 clones, just under 85% of them singletons. This receptor was obtained from an elderly woman with COVID-19, enrolled during active disease. The rearrangement links TRBV10-2 to TRBJ2-7, with 10 nucleotides matching TRBD1. The sequencing sample was made of peripheral blood. The CDR3 nucleotides are TGCGCCACCTACTTGACAGGGGGCGCGTCCTACGAGCAGTACTTC. Translation gives CATYLTGGASYEQYF.